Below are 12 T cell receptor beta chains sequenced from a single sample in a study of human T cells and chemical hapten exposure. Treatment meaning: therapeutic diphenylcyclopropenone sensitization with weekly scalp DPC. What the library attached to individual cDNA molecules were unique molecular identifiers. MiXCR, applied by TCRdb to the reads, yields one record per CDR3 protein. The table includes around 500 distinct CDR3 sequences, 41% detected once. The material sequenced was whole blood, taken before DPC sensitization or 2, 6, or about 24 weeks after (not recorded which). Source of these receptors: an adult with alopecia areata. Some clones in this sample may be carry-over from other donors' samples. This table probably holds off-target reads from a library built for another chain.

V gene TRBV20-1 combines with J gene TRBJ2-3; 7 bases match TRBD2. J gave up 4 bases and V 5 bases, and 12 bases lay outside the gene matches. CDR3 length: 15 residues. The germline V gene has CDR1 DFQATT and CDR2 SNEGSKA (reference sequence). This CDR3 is CSARDSSGGADTQYF. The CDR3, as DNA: TGCAGTGCTCGGGACTCTAGCGGCGGGGCAGATACGCAGTATTTT.

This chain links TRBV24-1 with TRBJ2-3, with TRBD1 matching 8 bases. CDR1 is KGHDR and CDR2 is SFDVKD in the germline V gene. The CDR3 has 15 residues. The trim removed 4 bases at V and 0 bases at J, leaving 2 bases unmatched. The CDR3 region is CATSETGASTDTQYF. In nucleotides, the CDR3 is TGTGCCACCAGTGAGACAGGGGCGAGCACAGATACGCAGTATTTT.

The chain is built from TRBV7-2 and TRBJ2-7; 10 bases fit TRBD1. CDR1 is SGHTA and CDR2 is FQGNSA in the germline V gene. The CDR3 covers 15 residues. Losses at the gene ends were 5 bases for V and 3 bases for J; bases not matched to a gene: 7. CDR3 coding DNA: TGTGCCAGCAGCCCCGGACAGGGGGAAGGCTACGAGCAGTACTTC. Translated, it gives CASSPGQGEGYEQYF.

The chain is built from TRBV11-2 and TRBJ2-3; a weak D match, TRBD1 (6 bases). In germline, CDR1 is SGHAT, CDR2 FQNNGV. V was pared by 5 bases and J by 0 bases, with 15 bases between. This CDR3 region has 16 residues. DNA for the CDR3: TGTGCCAGCAGCCTGACAGGATCAACTAGCACAGATACGCAGTATTTT. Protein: CASSLTGSTSTDTQYF.

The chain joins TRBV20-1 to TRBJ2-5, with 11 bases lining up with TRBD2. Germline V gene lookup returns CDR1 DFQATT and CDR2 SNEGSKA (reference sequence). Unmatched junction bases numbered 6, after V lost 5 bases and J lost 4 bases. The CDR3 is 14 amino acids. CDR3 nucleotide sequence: TGCAGTGCTTCCCTAGCGGGAGGTTTAGAGACCCAGTACTTC. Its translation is CSASLAGGLETQYF.

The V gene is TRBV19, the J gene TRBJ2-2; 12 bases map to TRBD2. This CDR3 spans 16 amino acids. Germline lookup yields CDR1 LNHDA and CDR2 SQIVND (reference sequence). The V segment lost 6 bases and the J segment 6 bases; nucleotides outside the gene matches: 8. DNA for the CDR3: TGTGCCAGTAGCAAATCTAGCGGGGGGGCCGCCGGGGAGCTGTTTTTT. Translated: CASSKSSGGAAGELFF.

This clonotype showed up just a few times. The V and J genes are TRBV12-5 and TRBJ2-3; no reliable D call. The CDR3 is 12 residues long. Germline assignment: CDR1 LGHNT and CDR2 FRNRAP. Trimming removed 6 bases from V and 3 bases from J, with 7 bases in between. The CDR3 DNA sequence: TGTGCTAGTGGAGATGGTACAGATACGCAGTATTTT. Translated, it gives CASGDGTDTQYF.

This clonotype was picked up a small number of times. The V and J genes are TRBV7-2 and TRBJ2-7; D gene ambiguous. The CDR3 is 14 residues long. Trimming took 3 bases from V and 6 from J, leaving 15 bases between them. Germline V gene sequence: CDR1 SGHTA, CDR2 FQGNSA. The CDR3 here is CASSFNAAPVEQYF. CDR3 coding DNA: TGTGCCAGCAGCTTCAATGCGGCACCGGTCGAGCAGTACTTC.

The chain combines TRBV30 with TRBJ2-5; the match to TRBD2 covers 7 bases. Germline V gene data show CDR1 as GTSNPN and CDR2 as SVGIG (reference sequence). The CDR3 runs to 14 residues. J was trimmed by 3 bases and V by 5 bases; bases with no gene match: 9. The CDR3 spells CAWGKKRGEETQYF. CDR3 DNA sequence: TGTGCCTGGGGGAAAAAGCGGGGAGAAGAGACCCAGTACTTC.

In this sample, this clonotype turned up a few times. In DNA, the CDR3 is TGCAGCGTTGGACAGGGGCACGGGGAGCTGTTTTTT. This codes for CSVGQGHGELFF. This chain links TRBV29-1 with TRBJ2-2; 8 bases agree with TRBD1. The CDR3 has 12 amino acids. From germline, CDR1 is SQVTM and CDR2 ANQGSEA. V shed 4 bases, J shed 7 bases, and the junction held 2 bases outside the gene matches.

CDR3: CAISESPRRASGTSDYTDTQYF. The CDR3, as DNA: TGTGCCATCAGTGAATCCCCCCGTCGGGCATCCGGGACTAGCGACTACACAGATACGCAGTATTTT. The genes are TRBV10-3 and TRBJ2-3, with 10 nucleotides matching TRBD2. The CDR3 runs to 22 residues. The J segment lost 2 bases and the V segment lost 3 bases, leaving 23 bases of the junction unmatched. CDR1 is ENHRY and CDR2 is SYGVKD in the germline V gene.

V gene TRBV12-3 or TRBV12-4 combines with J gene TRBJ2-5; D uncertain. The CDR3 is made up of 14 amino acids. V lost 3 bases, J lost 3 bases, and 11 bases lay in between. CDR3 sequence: CASSFGQEEETQYF. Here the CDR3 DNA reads TGTGCCAGCAGTTTTGGGCAGGAAGAAGAGACCCAGTACTTC.